The 21 T cell receptor beta chains below all came from one sample that was sequenced in a study of CXCR3-negative and CXCR3-positive naive CD8 T cells. The authors prepared UMI-labeled TRB cDNA libraries by 5' RACE. One entry per CDR3 protein, without DNA, is what TCRdb gives after re-calling the 5' RACE reads. The listing contains more than 80,000 distinct CDR3 sequences. These TCRs' antigens remain unknown. Study-level findings and limits: CXCR3-positive naive cells had TRB CDR3s that were more hydrophobic than CXCR3-negative naive cells had.

Sequencing was performed on naive CXCR3+ CD8+ T cells from blood. The subset was: CD45RO-CCR7+CD27+CD95- naive CD8+ T cells expressing CXCR3 (TNR3+). The receptor source for this set is a human donor in good health. Some clones in this sample may be carry-over from other donors' samples.

The gene calls are TRBV11-2 and TRBJ2-3; TCRdb's D call, TRBD2, is unchecked because there is no DNA. The CDR3 has 15 amino acids. Germline-derived CDR1 and CDR2 are SGHAT and FQNNGV. This CDR3 is CASSLGEAGTDTQYF.

This chain joins TRBV5-1 and TRBJ2-1; with no DNA, the TCRdb D assignment of TRBD1 cannot be verified. CDR1 and CDR2 from the germline V gene are SGHRS and YFSETQ. This CDR3 contains 13 residues. CDR3 loop: CASSFETGFEQFF. Full variable domain (outside the CDR3, taken from reference TRBV5-1 and TRBJ2-1): KAGVTQTPRYLIKTRGQQVTLSCSPISGHRSVSWYQQTPGQGLQFLFEYFSETQRNKGNFPGRFSGRQFSNSRSEMNVSTLELGDSALYLCASSFETGFEQFFGPGTRLTVL.

This sequence joins TRBV13 and TRBJ2-3; the TRBD1 assignment by TCRdb is unverifiable without DNA. The CDR3 is 16 amino acids. The germline CDR1 and CDR2 sequences are PRHDT and FYEKMQ (reference sequence). CDR3 sequence: CASSSVAETGIDTQYF.

The chain recombines TRBV7-9 with TRBJ1-5; with no DNA, the TCRdb D assignment of TRBD1 cannot be verified. CDR3 size: 14 residues. Germline CDR1 is SEHNR and CDR2 is FQNEAQ (reference sequence). This CDR3 is CASSLGGVNQPQHF. The variable domain in full, completed from reference TRBV7-9 and TRBJ1-5, reads DTGVSQNPRHKITKRGQNVTFRCDPISEHNRLYWYRQTLGQGPEFLTYFQNEAQLEKSRLLSDRFSAERPKGSFSTLEIQRTEQGDSAMYLCASSLGGVNQPQHFGDGTRLSIL.

The chain employs TRBV14 and TRBJ2-1; TCRdb names TRBD2, which stays unverified in the absence of DNA. The CDR3 runs to 17 residues. CDR1 is SGHDN, CDR2 FVKESK, per germline. The CDR3 sequence: CACSHPSRSSPYNEQFF.

This chain connects TRBV29-1 to TRBJ2-1; without DNA, the TCRdb call of TRBD1 cannot be checked. CDR1 and CDR2 from the germline V gene are SQVTM and ANQGSEA. This CDR3 region has 13 residues. This chain's CDR3 is CSGVDTKYNEQFF.

The chain carries TRBV15 and TRBJ2-1; TCRdb's D gene call, TRBD1, goes unchecked for lack of DNA. Germline CDR1 is LNHNV and CDR2 is YYDKDF (reference sequence). CDR3 length: 15 residues. The chain's CDR3 is CATSTPGSSYNEQFF.

This chain connects TRBV13 to TRBJ2-1; TCRdb's D call of TRBD1 is untestable without DNA. The V gene's germline CDR1 is PRHDT and CDR2 FYEKMQ (reference sequence). The CDR3 is 15 residues long. This CDR3 reads CASSLLGGQGYEQFF.

The chain has TRBV12-3 or TRBV12-4 and TRBJ1-1. The length of the CDR3 is 14 residues. The CDR3 reads CASSDGYRTSEAFF.

The V and J genes are TRBV7-9 and TRBJ2-5; TCRdb gives TRBD2 as the D gene, but with no DNA this cannot be confirmed. From germline, CDR1 is SEHNR and CDR2 FQNEAQ (reference sequence). The CDR3 runs to 16 residues. This CDR3 reads CASSPGLGWDQETQYF.

The chain recombines TRBV7-2 with TRBJ2-7; TCRdb's D gene call, TRBD1, goes unchecked for lack of DNA. The CDR3 length is 13 residues. Looked up from germline, CDR1 is SGHTA and CDR2 is FQGNSA. CDR3 sequence reads: CASSPGDSREQYF.

The rearrangement joins TRBV6-6 to TRBJ2-5; the TCRdb call, TRBD2, lacks DNA for checking. The germline V gene encodes CDR1 MNHNY and CDR2 SVGAGI (reference sequence). The CDR3 has 17 residues. This chain's CDR3 is CASSYLLAGGLQETQYF.

CDR3 amino acids: CASSRGPNGELFF. J is TRBJ2-2 and V is TRBV5-6. This CDR3 region has 13 residues. Germline values: CDR1 SGHDT, CDR2 YYEEEE.

V usage is TRBV29-1 and J usage is TRBJ2-3; TCRdb outputs TRBD1, but without DNA this stays unchecked. The CDR3 extends over 14 amino acids. The germline gives CDR1 SQVTM, CDR2 ANQGSEA. CDR3 sequence: CSVVEGQGTDTQYF.

This chain joins TRBV6-5 and TRBJ2-2; the D call from TCRdb, TRBD2, cannot be confirmed without DNA. Germline CDR1 MNHEY, CDR2 SVGAGI. The CDR3 sequence is 15 residues long. The CDR3 is CASSFQGLAGEELFF.

This chain connects TRBV28 to TRBJ2-5; TCRdb reports TRBD2, a call that lacks DNA to check it against. This CDR3 is 14 amino acids long. Germline CDR1 MDHEN, CDR2 SYDVKM. The CDR3 here is CASALEGLQETQYF.

V usage is TRBV6-5 and J usage is TRBJ2-6; the D gene TCRdb calls, TRBD1, cannot be checked with no DNA. The CDR3 is 15 amino acids. CDR1 and CDR2 (germline): MNHEY, SVGAGI. This CDR3 reads CASTQGVSGANVLTF.

This chain links TRBV20-1 with TRBJ2-2; as DNA is missing, the TRBD1 call by TCRdb cannot be tested. The germline V gene encodes CDR1 DFQATT and CDR2 SNEGSKA (reference sequence). CDR3 length: 15 residues. CDR3 protein: CSARRDRVESGELFF.

The J gene is TRBJ2-2, the V gene TRBV29-1. Germline CDR1 SQVTM, CDR2 ANQGSEA. CDR3 size: 14 residues. CDR3 amino acids: CSVGDFSATGELFF.

This chain links TRBV7-2 with TRBJ1-6. CDR1 is SGHTA, CDR2 FQGNSA, per germline. The CDR3 is made up of 15 amino acids. CDR3 residues: CASSLEPSGEGPLHF.

The chain joins TRBV12-5 to TRBJ2-5; the D gene TCRdb calls, TRBD2, cannot be checked with no DNA. CDR1 and CDR2 (germline): LGHNT, FRNRAP. The CDR3 sequence is 13 residues long. The CDR3 sequence: CASGREDQETQYF.